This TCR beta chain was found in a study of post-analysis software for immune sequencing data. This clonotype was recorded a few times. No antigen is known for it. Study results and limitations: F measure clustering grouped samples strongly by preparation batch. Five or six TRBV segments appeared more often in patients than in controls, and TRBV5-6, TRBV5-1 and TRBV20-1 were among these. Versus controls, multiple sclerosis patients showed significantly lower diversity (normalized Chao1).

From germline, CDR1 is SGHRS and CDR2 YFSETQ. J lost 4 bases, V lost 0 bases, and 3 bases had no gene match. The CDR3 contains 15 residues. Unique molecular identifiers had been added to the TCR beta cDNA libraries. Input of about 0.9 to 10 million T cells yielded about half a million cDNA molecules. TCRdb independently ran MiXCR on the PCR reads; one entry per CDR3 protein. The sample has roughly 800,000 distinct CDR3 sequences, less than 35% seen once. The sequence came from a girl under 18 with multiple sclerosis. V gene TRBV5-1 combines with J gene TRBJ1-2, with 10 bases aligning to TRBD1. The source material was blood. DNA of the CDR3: TGCGCCAGCAGCTTGGAGGGACAGGGGCTCTATGGCTACACCTTC. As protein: CASSLEGQGLYGYTF.